This TCR beta chain was retrieved from a study of shared clonotypes between healthy human individuals. Study information: Plates per donor: three CD4 naive, three CD4 memory, two CD8 naive, one CD8 memory. Study-wide results and caveats: It was only blood that was sampled, and tissue repertoires likely differ. The study generally estimated greater richness for naive than memory subsets.

Every donor, a Caucasian adult, lived in Nashville, Tennessee. CDR1 is MGHDK, CDR2 SYGVNS, per germline. The CDR3 has 14 residues. Trimming removed 4 bases from V and 4 bases from J; junction bases left unmatched: 5. TCRdb's table, derived via immunoSEQ multiplex PCR, lists solely in-frame clones and lacks some. The data hold about 2.3 million clones, with approximately 90% observed a single time. As to this clone: Its antigen is unknown.

This receptor was taken from a man between 18 and 29 years old in good health. Some clones in this sample may be carry-over from other donors' samples. V is TRBV25-1 and J is TRBJ1-1, with 8 nucleotides matching TRBD1. The sequencing sample was made of naive CD4+ T cells from PBMCs. The subset here: CD45RA+ positively selected. DNA for the CDR3: TGTGCCAGCAGTGTTTTGACAGGGGCCACTGAAGCTTTCTTT. Its translation is CASSVLTGATEAFF.